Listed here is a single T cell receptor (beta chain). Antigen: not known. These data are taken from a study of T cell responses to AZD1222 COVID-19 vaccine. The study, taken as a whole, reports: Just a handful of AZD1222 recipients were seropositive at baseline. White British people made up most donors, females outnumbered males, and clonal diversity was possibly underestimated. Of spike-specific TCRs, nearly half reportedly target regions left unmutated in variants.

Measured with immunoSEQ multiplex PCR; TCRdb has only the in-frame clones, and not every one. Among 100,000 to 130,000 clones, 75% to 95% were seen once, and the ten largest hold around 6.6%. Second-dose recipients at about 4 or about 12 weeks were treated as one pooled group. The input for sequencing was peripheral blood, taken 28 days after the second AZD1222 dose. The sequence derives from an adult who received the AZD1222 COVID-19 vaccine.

In DNA form, the CDR3 reads TGTGCCAGCACTGCTTACAATGAGCAGTTCTTC. Translation gives CASTAYNEQFF. The chain has TRBV12-3 or TRBV12-4 and TRBJ2-1; no clear D gene. The CDR3 covers 11 residues. Trimming shortened V by 7 bases and J by 4 bases, and 5 bases separated the two germline ends.